This TCR beta chain was documented in a study of shared clonotypes between healthy human individuals. Study conclusions and caveats: Enrolling few donors narrowed the genetic and exposure-history diversity that was represented. Expectations were that clonotype sharing among donors would be affected by sequencing depth.

CD45RO-negative, CCR7-positively selected cells formed the naive CD8 fraction, excluding terminally differentiated effector memory CD45RA+ cells. The data were produced by immunoSEQ multiplex PCR, yet TCRdb's version contains in-frame clones alone and is incomplete. The sample holds about 1.9 million clones, about 93% seen once. Regarding this clone: What it binds is unknown.

This receptor was identified in a man younger than 35 in good health. Some clones in this sample may be carry-over from other donors' samples. The sample consisted of naive CD8+ T cells from PBMCs.

CDR3 loop: CASGLLGAVYGYTF. For the CDR3, the DNA is TGTGCCAGCGGACTCCTGGGGGCTGTCTATGGCTACACCTTC. This chain joins TRBV7-2 and TRBJ1-2; TRBD1 is a possible D gene (6 bases). Trimming pared 8 bases from V and 4 bases from J, leaving 17 bases between. CDR1 is SGHTA and CDR2 is FQGNSA in the germline V gene. This CDR3 is 14 amino acids long.